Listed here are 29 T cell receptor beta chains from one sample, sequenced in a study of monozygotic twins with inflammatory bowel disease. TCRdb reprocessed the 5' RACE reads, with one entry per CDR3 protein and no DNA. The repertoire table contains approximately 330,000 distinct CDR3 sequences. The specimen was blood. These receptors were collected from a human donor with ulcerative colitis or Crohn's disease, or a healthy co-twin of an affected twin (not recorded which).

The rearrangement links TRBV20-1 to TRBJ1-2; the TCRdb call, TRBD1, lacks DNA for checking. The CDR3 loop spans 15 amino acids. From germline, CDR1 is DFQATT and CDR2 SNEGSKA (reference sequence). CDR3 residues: CSARDPDRSNYGYTF.

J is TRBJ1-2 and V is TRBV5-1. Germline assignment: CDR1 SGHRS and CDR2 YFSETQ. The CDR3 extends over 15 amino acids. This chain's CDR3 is CASSLSGTRNDGYTF.

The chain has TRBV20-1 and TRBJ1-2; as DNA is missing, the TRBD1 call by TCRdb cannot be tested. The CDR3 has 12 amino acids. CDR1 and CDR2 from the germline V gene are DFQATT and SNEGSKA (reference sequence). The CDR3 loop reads CSAFSGGYGYTF.

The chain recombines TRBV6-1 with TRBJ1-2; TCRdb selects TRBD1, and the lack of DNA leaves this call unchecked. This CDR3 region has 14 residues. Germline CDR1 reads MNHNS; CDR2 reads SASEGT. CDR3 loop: CASSERGTHYGYTF.

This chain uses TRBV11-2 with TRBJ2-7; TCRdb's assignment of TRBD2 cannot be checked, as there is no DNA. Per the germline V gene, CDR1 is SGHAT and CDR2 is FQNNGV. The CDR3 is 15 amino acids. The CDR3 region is CASSQTSGGTYEQYF. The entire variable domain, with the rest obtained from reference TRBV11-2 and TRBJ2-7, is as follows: EAGVAQSPRYKIIEKRQSVAFWCNPISGHATLYWYQQILGQGPKLLIQFQNNGVVDDSQLPKDRFSAERLKGVDSTLKIQPAKLEDSAVYLCASSQTSGGTYEQYFGPGTRLTVT.

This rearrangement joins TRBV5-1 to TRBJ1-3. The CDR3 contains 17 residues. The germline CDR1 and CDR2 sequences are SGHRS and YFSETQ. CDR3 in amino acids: CASSLAGQLSSGNTIYF.

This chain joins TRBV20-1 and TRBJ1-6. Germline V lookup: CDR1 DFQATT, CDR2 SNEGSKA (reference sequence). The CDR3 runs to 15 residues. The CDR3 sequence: CSARPTGPYNSPLHF.

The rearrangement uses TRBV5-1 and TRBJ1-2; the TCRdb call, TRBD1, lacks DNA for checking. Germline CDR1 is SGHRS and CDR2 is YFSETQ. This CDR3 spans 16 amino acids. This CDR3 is CASSLDPGRQAYGYTF.

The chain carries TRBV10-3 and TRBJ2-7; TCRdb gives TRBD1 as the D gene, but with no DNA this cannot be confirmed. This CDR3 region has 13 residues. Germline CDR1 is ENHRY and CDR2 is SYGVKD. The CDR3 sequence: CAISGAVSYEQYF.

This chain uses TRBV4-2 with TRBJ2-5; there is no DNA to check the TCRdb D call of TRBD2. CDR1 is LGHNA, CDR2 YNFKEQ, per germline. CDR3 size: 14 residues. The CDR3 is CASSQEADQETQYF.

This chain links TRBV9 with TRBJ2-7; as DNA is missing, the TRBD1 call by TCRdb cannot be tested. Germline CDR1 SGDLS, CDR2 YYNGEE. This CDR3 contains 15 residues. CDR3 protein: CASSPGQGVYYEQYF.

CDR3 region: CASSPAGGTEKETQYF. This rearrangement joins TRBV7-9 to TRBJ2-5; there is no DNA to check the TCRdb D call of TRBD1. From germline, CDR1 is SEHNR and CDR2 FQNEAQ (reference sequence). The CDR3 runs to 16 residues. Full variable domain (missing parts from reference TRBV7-9 and TRBJ2-5): DTGVSQNPRHKITKRGQNVTFRCDPISEHNRLYWYRQTLGQGPEFLTYFQNEAQLEKSRLLSDRFSAERPKGSFSTLEIQRTEQGDSAMYLCASSPAGGTEKETQYFGPGTRLLVL.

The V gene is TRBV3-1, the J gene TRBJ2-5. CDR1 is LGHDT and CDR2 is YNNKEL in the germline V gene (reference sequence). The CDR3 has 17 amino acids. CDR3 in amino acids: CASSQRLVEIQDGTQYF.

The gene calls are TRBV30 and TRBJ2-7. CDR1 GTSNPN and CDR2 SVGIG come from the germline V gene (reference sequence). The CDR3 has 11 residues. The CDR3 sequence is CAWEDSYEQYF.

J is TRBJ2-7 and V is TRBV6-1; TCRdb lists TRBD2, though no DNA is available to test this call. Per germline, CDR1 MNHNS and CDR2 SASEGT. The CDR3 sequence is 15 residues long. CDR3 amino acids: CASSESPEGSYEQYF.

CDR3: CASSIDRGPNEKLFF. This sequence joins TRBV5-1 and TRBJ1-4; the D call of TRBD1 rests on TCRdb alone, since no DNA is present to check it. The germline V gene has CDR1 SGHRS and CDR2 YFSETQ. The CDR3 extends over 15 amino acids. The variable domain in full, completed from reference TRBV5-1 and TRBJ1-4, reads KAGVTQTPRYLIKTRGQQVTLSCSPISGHRSVSWYQQTPGQGLQFLFEYFSETQRNKGNFPGRFSGRQFSNSRSEMNVSTLELGDSALYLCASSIDRGPNEKLFFGSGTQLSVL.

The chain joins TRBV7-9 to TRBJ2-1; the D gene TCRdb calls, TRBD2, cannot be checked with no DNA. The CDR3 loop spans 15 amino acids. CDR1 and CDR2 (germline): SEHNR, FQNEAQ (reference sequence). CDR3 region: CASSQTSGIDGEQFF. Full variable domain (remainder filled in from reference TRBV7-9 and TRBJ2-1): DTGVSQNPRHKITKRGQNVTFRCDPISEHNRLYWYRQTLGQGPEFLTYFQNEAQLEKSRLLSDRFSAERPKGSFSTLEIQRTEQGDSAMYLCASSQTSGIDGEQFFGPGTRLTVL.

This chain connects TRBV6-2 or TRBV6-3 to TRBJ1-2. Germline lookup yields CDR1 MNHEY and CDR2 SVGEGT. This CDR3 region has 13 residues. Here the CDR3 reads CASSHDVGYGYTF.

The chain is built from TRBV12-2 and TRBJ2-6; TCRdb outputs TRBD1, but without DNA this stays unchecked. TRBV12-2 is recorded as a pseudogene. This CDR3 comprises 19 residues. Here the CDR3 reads CASRLGGDRCIFWANVLTF.

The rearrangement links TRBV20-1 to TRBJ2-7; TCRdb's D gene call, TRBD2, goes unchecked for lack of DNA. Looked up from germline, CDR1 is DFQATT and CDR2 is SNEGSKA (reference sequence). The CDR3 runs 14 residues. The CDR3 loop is CSGISHERAYEQYF.

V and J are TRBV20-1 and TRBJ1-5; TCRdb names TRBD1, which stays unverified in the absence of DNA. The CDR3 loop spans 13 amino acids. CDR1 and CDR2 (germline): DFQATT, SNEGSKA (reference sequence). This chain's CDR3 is CSAEQTGDQPQHF.

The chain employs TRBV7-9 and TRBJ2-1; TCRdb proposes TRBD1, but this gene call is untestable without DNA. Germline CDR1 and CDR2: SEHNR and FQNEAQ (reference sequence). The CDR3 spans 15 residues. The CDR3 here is CASSTRDRAYNEQFF.

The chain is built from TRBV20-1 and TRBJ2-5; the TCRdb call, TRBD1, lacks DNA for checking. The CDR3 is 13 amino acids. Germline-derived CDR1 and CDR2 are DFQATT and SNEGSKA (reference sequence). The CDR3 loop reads CSASMGAWETQYF.

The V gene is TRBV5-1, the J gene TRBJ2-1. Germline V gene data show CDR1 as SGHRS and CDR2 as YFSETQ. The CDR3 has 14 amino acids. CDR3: CASSLGRDRNEQFF.

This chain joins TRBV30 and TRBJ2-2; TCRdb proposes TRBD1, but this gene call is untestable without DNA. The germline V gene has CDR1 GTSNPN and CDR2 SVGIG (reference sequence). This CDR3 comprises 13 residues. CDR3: CAWTTGEIGELFF.

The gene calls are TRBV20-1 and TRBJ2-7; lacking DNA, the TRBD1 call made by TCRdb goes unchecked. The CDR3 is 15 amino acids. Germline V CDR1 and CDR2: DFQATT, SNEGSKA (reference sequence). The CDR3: CSAPRDPGGTYEQYF.

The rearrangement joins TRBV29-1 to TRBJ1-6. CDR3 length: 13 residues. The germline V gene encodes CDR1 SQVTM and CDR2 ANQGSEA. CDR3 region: CSVAGTAGSPLHF.

The CDR3 reads CASSPRQGGDYGYTF. The V and J genes are TRBV21-1 and TRBJ1-2; TCRdb gives TRBD1 as the D gene, but with no DNA this cannot be confirmed. TRBV21-1 is designated a pseudogene. CDR3 length: 15 residues.

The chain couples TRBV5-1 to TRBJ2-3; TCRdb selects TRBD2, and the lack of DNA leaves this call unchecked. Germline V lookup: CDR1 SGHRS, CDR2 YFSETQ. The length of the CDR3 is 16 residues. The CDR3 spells CASSLYGGTSSDTQYF.